This T cell receptor beta chain was retrieved from a study of blood T cell repertoires in COVID-19 (dated by TCRdb to the early 2020s). Some background on the complete study: Collaborator samples came from the United States, Italy and Spain and covered acute and convalescent phases of COVID-19. The prospective study material was composed of cDNA or gDNA derived from T cells, B-cell-depleted T cells, or PBMCs. Subjects who had been exposed to COVID-19, were actively infected with it, or had recovered from it provided the deeply sampled blood TCRbeta repertoires that made up the dataset. A freely available public database, intended as a resource for researchers studying the immune response to SARS-CoV-2, is where the repertoires were released. Samples were obtained from the ongoing ImmuneRACE study (first 160 participants) and from about 1,300 subjects provided by 6 global collaborators. Nearly every sample came with metadata listing a de-identified subject ID, COVID-19 status, age in years and sex. Where available, HLA class I and class II types were taken from metadata supplied by the sample provider and were not determined by assay-based typing.

TCRbeta CDR3 regions were amplified from genomic DNA by means of the immunoSEQ Assay, a bias-controlled multiplex PCR. On the study's bioinformatics: Nucleated cell counts per sample were estimated from amplification of reference gene primers within the assay. To quantify the absolute abundance of each unique TCRbeta CDR3 rearrangement, sequence reads were collapsed and filtered. Productive Simpson clonality was computed per sample as the square root of Simpson's diversity index over productive rearrangements. Imported from immuneACCESS, the table was reduced by TCRdb to in-frame sequences with V and J called. These copies leave out some clones; in studies compared against another copy, an unresolved V gene accounts for under half, and the cause of the remainder is not known. For V, J and clone size, that table is used; D and trimming come from the DNA. The sample table records under 200,000 clones; around 84% of these occur just once. The ten largest account for 13% to 15% of the sample.

Overall study outcomes, separate from this receptor: How much clinical and demographic metadata was included differed by source and by participant, and the metadata was provided uncurated.

With respect to this clone: The specificity of this receptor is unknown. Base qualities are not provided; no much larger clone lies one nucleotide away.

Each collaborating institution followed its own protocols to collect whole blood in K2EDTA tubes. For TCRbeta analysis, collaborators shipped samples in one of three forms: frozen whole blood, isolated PBMCs, or DNA extracted from either of those sample types. V sheds 2 bases and J sheds 10 bases, leaving 21 bases between their ends. The CDR3 sequence holds 16 residues, the cysteine and phenylalanine included. Just the 48-base CDR3 DNA is kept, in frame starting at base 1. According to the germline V gene, CDR1 reads SGHTA and CDR2 reads FQGNSA. Sequenced: peripheral blood. This chain is built from TRBV7-2 and TRBJ2-1, with TRBD2 as a weak D call on 7 bases. The sequence came from a man aged 25-45 years with active or convalescent COVID-19. The CDR3 in this case is CASSLRLQGTGGEQFF. The DNA is as follows: TGTGCCAGCAGCTTACGGCTCCAGGGGACCGGGGGGGAGCAGTTCTTC. Where the CDR3 stops, the reference TRBV7-2 and TRBJ2-1 genes take over; the full variable domain is GAGVSQSPSNKVTEKGKDVELRCDPISGHTALYWYRQSLGQGLEFLIYFQGNSAPDKSGLPSDRFSAERTGGSVSTLTIQRTQQEDSAVYLCASSLRLQGTGGEQFFGPGTRLTVL.